This TCR beta chain was profiled in a study of T cells after posttransplantation cyclophosphamide. Notes on the study in general: Recipient CMV seropositivity and CMV reactivation strongly tracked TRB clonality. TRB overlap between skin or GI tissue T cells and blood was limited. Donor-recipient repertoire similarity was low at 1-2 months, rising over year one.

Details on this clone: As yet, its antigen is unknown.

The naive gate required viable CD3+CD4+ or CD3+CD8+ cells with CCR7+CD45RA+CD45RO-CD95-CD27+CD28+ phenotype. On the day of bone marrow donation, the related graft donor provided peripheral blood. Some clones are missing from TCRdb's copy, which holds only in-frame ones; the method was immunoSEQ multiplex PCR. This sample has tens of thousands of clones; roughly 98% occur once, and the top ten carry under 0.2%. Germline trimming cut 4 bases from V and 9 bases from J; bases unmatched to any gene: 6. This CDR3 is 13 amino acids long. Germline V CDR1 and CDR2: SGDLS, YYNGEE. The sequenced sample consisted of naive CD4+ T cells sorted from PBMCs. V and J are TRBV9 and TRBJ2-1, with 8 bases that match TRBD2. The receptor comes from a man in his forties in good health, CMV-negative, and a related stem cell transplant donor. The CDR3, as DNA: TGTGCCAGCAGCTCGGGACTAGTGACTGAGCAGTTCTTC. Encoded protein: CASSSGLVTEQFF.